The 16 T cell receptor beta chains reported below all come from one sample, sequenced in a study of cytomegalovirus exposure and HLA in healthy donors (dated by TCRdb to the late 2010s). The receptor library was made with the immunoSEQ multiplex PCR assay. The multiplex PCR relied on a mix of 60 forward primers for TCR Vbeta segments and 13 reverse primers for TCR Jbeta segments. The table was pulled from immuneACCESS by TCRdb, which kept in-frame rearrangements only. Such tables lose some clones; where checked, under half of the loss comes from unresolved V genes, and the rest has no known cause. The sample table records 85,000 to 100,000 clones; about 80% of these occur just once. The biggest ten clones account for 7.3% of the sample. The specimen sequenced was PBMCs. These receptors all come from a man aged 30 to 39 in good health and CMV-seronegative.

This clone came up a few times. The V and J genes are TRBV5-1 and TRBJ2-7; TRBD2 matches at 11 bases. Germline CDR1 reads SGHRS; CDR2 reads YFSETQ. The CDR3 length is 14 residues. Germline trimming cut 5 bases from V and 2 bases from J; bases unmatched to any gene: 3. The CDR3 DNA follows: TGCGCCAGCAGAGATAGCGGGGGGGCCTACGAGCAGTACTTC. Encoded protein: CASRDSGGAYEQYF.

This clone came up once. The chain employs TRBV2 and TRBJ1-6, with TRBD1 identical over 8 bases. The CDR3 has 14 residues. V shed 6 bases and J 9 bases; nucleotides not matched to a gene: 7. Germline V gene lookup returns CDR1 SNHLY and CDR2 FYNNEI. This chain's CDR3 is CASRGRQGPSPLHF. For the CDR3, the DNA is TGTGCCAGCAGGGGTAGACAGGGGCCTTCACCCCTCCACTTT.

The genes are TRBV5-6 and TRBJ2-2; tentatively, D is TRBD2 (7 bases). The V gene's germline CDR1 is SGHDT and CDR2 YYEEEE. V was cut by 4 bases and J by 3 bases, with 16 bases left in between. The CDR3 covers 16 residues. DNA for the CDR3: TGTGCCAGCAGCCTGCTTGGGGGGGCCGACACCGGGGAGCTGTTTTTT. Translation: CASSLLGGADTGELFF.

This rearrangement joins TRBV30 to TRBJ1-2, with TRBD1 matching 7 bases. Per the germline V gene, CDR1 is GTSNPN and CDR2 is SVGIG (reference sequence). The junction had 10 bases not matched to a gene; V was cut back by 5 bases and J by 7 bases. The CDR3 is made up of 13 amino acids. CDR3 sequence (DNA): TGTGCCTGGCGACAGGGAGGTCGACGTGGCTACACCTTC. The encoded protein is CAWRQGGRRGYTF.

The V call is TRBV7-2, the J call TRBJ2-1, with 8 nucleotides matching TRBD1. Germline CDR1 reads SGHTA; CDR2 reads FQGNSA. V shed 6 bases and J 1 base; nucleotides not matched to a gene: 5. The CDR3 has 15 amino acids. CDR3 protein: CASRPTGGSYNEQFF. The CDR3 DNA follows: TGTGCCAGCAGACCTACAGGGGGGTCCTACAATGAGCAGTTCTTC.

J is TRBJ2-1 and V is TRBV6-4; 15 bases align to TRBD2. This CDR3 has 15 residues. Germline CDR1 is MRHNA and CDR2 is SNTAGT. Losses at the gene ends were 6 bases for V and 8 bases for J; bases not matched to a gene: 5. The DNA of the CDR3 is TGTGCCAGCAGCGGACTAGCGGGAGGGCCGGATGAGCAGTTCTTC. Translating it yields CASSGLAGGPDEQFF.

V is TRBV27 and J is TRBJ2-7; 10 bases line up with TRBD2. This CDR3 comprises 15 residues. The V gene end was trimmed by 5 bases and the J gene end by 6 bases; junction bases not matched to a gene: 10. Germline-derived CDR1 and CDR2 are MNHEY and SMNVEV (reference sequence). CDR3 in amino acids: CASSPRLAGVLEQYF. CDR3 nucleotides: TGTGCCAGCAGTCCTCGGCTAGCGGGAGTTCTCGAGCAGTACTTC.

This chain joins TRBV9 and TRBJ2-2; TRBD2 might be the D (5 bases). The CDR3 totals 16 residues. Trimming stripped 0 bases from V and 1 base from J, with 10 bases between. The germline CDR1 and CDR2 sequences are SGDLS and YYNGEE. In DNA, the CDR3 is TGTGCCAGCAGCGTAGAAAGCGGAGTGAACACCGGGGAGCTGTTTTTT. Translation: CASSVESGVNTGELFF.

The chain is built from TRBV9 and TRBJ2-1, with 10 bases that match TRBD2. The trim removed 3 bases at V and 4 bases at J, leaving 7 bases unmatched. The CDR3 runs 16 residues. Per the germline V gene, CDR1 is SGDLS and CDR2 is YYNGEE. CDR3 in amino acids: CASSAATSGTYNEQFF. CDR3 DNA: TGTGCCAGCAGCGCAGCAACTAGCGGGACTTACAATGAGCAGTTCTTC. Complete variable domain (other parts from reference TRBV9 and TRBJ2-1): DSGVTQTPKHLITATGQRVTLRCSPRSGDLSVYWYQQSLDQGLQFLIQYYNGEERAKGNILERFSAQQFPDLHSELNLSSLELGDSALYFCASSAATSGTYNEQFFGPGTRLTVL.

The CDR3 sequence: CAWSAQRSGRALSYNEQFF. The CDR3 DNA sequence: TGTGCCTGGAGTGCCCAGCGTAGCGGGAGGGCCCTATCCTACAATGAGCAGTTCTTC. The chain carries TRBV30 and TRBJ2-1; 11 bases are shared with TRBD2. The CDR3 runs 19 residues. The germline V gene encodes CDR1 GTSNPN and CDR2 SVGIG (reference sequence). V trimming: 1 base; J trimming: 1 base; junction bases outside the gene matches: 12.

The chain joins TRBV5-5 to TRBJ2-1; D perhaps matches TRBD1 (5 bases). The CDR3 consists of 15 residues. CDR1 and CDR2 (germline): SGHKS, YYEKEE (reference sequence). V was clipped by 1 base and J by 0 bases, with 8 bases between them. CDR3 nucleotide sequence: TGTGCCAGCAGCTTGACCGACAGCTCCTACAATGAGCAGTTCTTC. Amino acids: CASSLTDSSYNEQFF.

The chain carries TRBV9 and TRBJ2-7; 9 bases match TRBD1. Germline V gives CDR1 SGDLS, CDR2 YYNGEE. V was clipped by 4 bases and J by 2 bases; unmatched bases: 4. This CDR3 is 14 amino acids long. The CDR3 bases are TGTGCCAGCAGCCCGGGACAGGGTGCCTACGAGCAGTACTTC. This codes for CASSPGQGAYEQYF. Combining the CDR3 with reference TRBV9 and TRBJ2-7 gives the whole variable domain DSGVTQTPKHLITATGQRVTLRCSPRSGDLSVYWYQQSLDQGLQFLIQYYNGEERAKGNILERFSAQQFPDLHSELNLSSLELGDSALYFCASSPGQGAYEQYFGPGTRLTVT.

The V and J genes are TRBV7-6 and TRBJ2-1; TRBD1 matches 7 bases. Germline CDR1 reads SGHVS; CDR2 reads FNYEAQ. V dropped 1 base and J dropped 10; count of bases not matched to a gene: 7. The CDR3 runs 14 residues. Here the CDR3 reads CASSLGTGGWEQFF. CDR3 coding DNA: TGTGCCAGCAGCTTAGGGACAGGCGGCTGGGAGCAGTTCTTC.

The chain combines TRBV7-8 with TRBJ1-5, with D unclear. Trimming took off 5 bases at V and 4 bases at J, with 18 bases between the two ends. This CDR3 spans 16 amino acids. Germline CDR1 and CDR2: SGHVS and FQNEAQ. CDR3 DNA sequence: TGTGCCAGCAGCCAGAGGATAGCGGACGGTAATCAGCCCCAGCATTTT. Translation: CASSQRIADGNQPQHF.

The chain has TRBV9 and TRBJ1-1; TRBD1 matches 9 bases. The CDR3 has 13 residues. Germline trimming cut 0 bases from V and 10 bases from J; bases unmatched to any gene: 4. Germline CDR1 reads SGDLS; CDR2 reads YYNGEE. The CDR3 sequence: CASSVGQGGPAFF. Here the CDR3 DNA reads TGTGCCAGCAGCGTAGGACAGGGGGGCCCAGCTTTCTTT.

The chain has TRBV5-1 and TRBJ1-1, with 9 bases matching TRBD1. This CDR3 is built from 17 residues. Germline loops: CDR1 SGHRS, CDR2 YFSETQ. J lost 0 bases, V lost 1 base, and 7 bases had no gene match. CDR3 bases: TGCGCCAGCAGCTTGCAGGGACAGGGACTCTTGAACACTGAAGCTTTCTTT. Protein sequence: CASSLQGQGLLNTEAFF.